One TCR beta chain is described in this entry. These data are taken from a study of glioma-infiltrating T cells after dendritic cell vaccination. Germline lookup yields CDR1 SNHLY and CDR2 FYNNEI. CDR3 length: 12 amino acids. V was cut by 6 bases and J by 1 base, with 4 bases left in between. Only in-frame clones appear in the TCRdb table, and some are missing; sequencing was by immunoSEQ multiplex PCR. The sample shows about 64,000 clones, 82% of them seen only once. The chain couples TRBV2 to TRBJ1-5; D is ambiguous. The origin of this receptor is a human donor with glioblastoma. The source material was blood, sampled before dendritic cell vaccination. CDR3 coding DNA: TGTGCCAGCAGACTAAGCAATCAGCCCCAGCATTTT. This gives the protein CASRLSNQPQHF. Looking up the rest from reference TRBV2 and TRBJ1-5 gives the full variable domain: EPEVTQTPSHQVTQMGQEVILRCVPISNHLYFYWYRQILGQKVEFLVSFYNNEISEKSEIFDDQFSVERPDGSNFTLKIRSTKLEDSAMYFCASRLSNQPQHFGDGTRLSIL.